The clone carrying this T cell receptor (beta chain) was picked up one time. Its antigen remains unidentified. Over several immunoSEQ plates, each subset's genomic DNA was distributed in even portions. Sorted-subset replicate PCRs used approximately 190 ng of genomic DNA. This amount corresponded to 30,000 to 35,000 T cell genomes. Repertoires were generated with immunoSEQ multiplex PCR, while TCRdb's copy carries only in-frame clones and drops some. Counted here are roughly 2.1 million clones, around 93% occurring once; the ten biggest clones make up under 2%. Naivety among CD8 cells was defined by CD45RO negativity and positive CCR7 selection, thereby excluding terminally differentiated effector memory CD45RA+ cells. The data were obtained in a study of shared clonotypes between healthy human individuals. Study-level information: The study used three CD4 naive, three CD4 memory, two CD8 naive and one CD8 memory plate per donor. Study-wide points: A few donors shared about 5% of their naive CD4 clonotypes.

Germline lookup yields CDR1 LGHNA and CDR2 YSLEER. Unmatched junction bases numbered 7, after V lost 2 bases and J lost 2 bases. The CDR3 covers 19 residues. The source is a man in his late teens or twenties in good health. Some clones in this sample may be carry-over from other donors' samples. The sample consisted of naive CD8+ T cells from PBMCs. This rearrangement joins TRBV4-3 to TRBJ2-6; the match to TRBD1 covers 12 bases. The CDR3, as DNA: TGCGCCAGCAGCCAAACTCCGGGACAGGGGGCGACTGGGGCCAACGTCCTGACTTTC. Translated, it gives CASSQTPGQGATGANVLTF.